One and the same sample provided the 21 T cell receptor beta chains below, sequenced in a study of cytomegalovirus exposure and HLA in healthy donors. TCRdb keeps only in-frame clones here, not all; method: immunoSEQ multiplex PCR. The table records about 110,000 clones, over 75% of them present only once. Sequenced material: PBMCs. These TCRs come from a young woman in good health and CMV-seropositive.

The chain recombines TRBV9 with TRBJ2-1; D gene uncertain. The V end lost 4 bases, the J end lost 5 bases, and 7 bases lay between the germline ends. In germline, CDR1 is SGDLS, CDR2 YYNGEE. This CDR3 has 12 residues. CDR3: CASSPEDNEQFF. The DNA of the CDR3 is TGTGCCAGCAGCCCAGAGGACAATGAGCAGTTCTTC. Together with reference TRBV9 and TRBJ2-1, the CDR3 gives the full variable domain: DSGVTQTPKHLITATGQRVTLRCSPRSGDLSVYWYQQSLDQGLQFLIQYYNGEERAKGNILERFSAQQFPDLHSELNLSSLELGDSALYFCASSPEDNEQFFGPGTRLTVL.

The gene calls are TRBV28 and TRBJ2-7; the D is unclear. With 5 bases removed from V and 0 bases from J, the gap between germline ends came to 8 bases. Germline assignment: CDR1 MDHEN and CDR2 SYDVKM. The CDR3 has 13 residues. CDR3 DNA sequence: TGTGCCAGCAGTAGAACGGTCTCCTACGAGCAGTACTTC. This translates into CASSRTVSYEQYF.

The gene calls are TRBV7-6 and TRBJ1-4; no reliable D call. Trimming removed 4 bases at V and 8 bases at J, with 8 bases between. Per germline, CDR1 SGHVS and CDR2 FNYEAQ. The CDR3 runs 12 residues. CDR3 nucleotide sequence: TGTGCCAGCAGCTCAGGAGGGGAAAAACTGTTTTTT. Translating gives CASSSGGEKLFF.

The chain uses TRBV5-1 and TRBJ2-1, with 7 bases lining up with TRBD1. The ends lost 7 bases at V and 5 bases at J; junction bases unmatched: 6. The CDR3 length is 13 residues. From germline, CDR1 is SGHRS and CDR2 YFSETQ. CDR3 sequence: CASSTGQDNEQFF. CDR3 in DNA: TGCGCCAGCTCAACTGGACAGGACAATGAGCAGTTCTTC. Variable domain in full (rest from reference TRBV5-1 and TRBJ2-1): KAGVTQTPRYLIKTRGQQVTLSCSPISGHRSVSWYQQTPGQGLQFLFEYFSETQRNKGNFPGRFSGRQFSNSRSEMNVSTLELGDSALYLCASSTGQDNEQFFGPGTRLTVL.

The chain joins TRBV4-3 to TRBJ2-1, with 9 bases matching TRBD2. The length of the CDR3 is 16 residues. CDR1 and CDR2 (germline): LGHNA, YSLEER. The trim removed 1 base at V and 5 bases at J, leaving 6 bases unmatched. The CDR3 sequence: CASSQVLAGPNNEQFF. For the CDR3, the DNA is TGCGCCAGCAGCCAAGTTCTAGCGGGACCTAACAATGAGCAGTTCTTC.

A single count supports this clone. This chain links TRBV23-1 with TRBJ2-2; the D gene is possibly TRBD2 (5 bases). TRBV23-1 is treated as an ORF (open reading frame) with a function not yet certain. The CDR3 has 13 amino acids. V lost 3 bases and J 7 bases, leaving 9 bases between the germline ends. The CDR3 DNA sequence: TGCGCCAGCAGTCACCTAGCAGTCGGGGAGCTGTTTTTT. Translating gives CASSHLAVGELFF.

The genes are TRBV6-1 and TRBJ1-4, with D possibly TRBD1 on 5 matching bases. V shed 3 bases and J shed 8 bases, with 25 bases lying between them. The CDR3 is 18 residues long. Germline CDR1 reads MNHNS; CDR2 reads SASEGT. CDR3 residues: CASSDSASVGGVKEKLFF. The CDR3 DNA is TGTGCCAGCAGTGATTCCGCCTCGGTGGGGGGGGTCAAGGAAAAACTGTTTTTT.

The chain joins TRBV6-1 to TRBJ2-6; D gene uncertain. Germline CDR1 MNHNS, CDR2 SASEGT. The CDR3 length is 15 residues. The V end was cut by 2 bases, the J end by 0 bases, with 5 bases between. The CDR3 nucleotides are TGTGCCAGCAGTGAAAGCCACTCTGGGGCCAACGTCCTGACTTTC. Amino acids: CASSESHSGANVLTF.

Details on this clone: Distinct nucleotide sequences in the sample also encode this CDR3. This sequence joins TRBV9 and TRBJ2-5; D uncertain. This CDR3 region has 13 residues. CDR1 is SGDLS, CDR2 YYNGEE, per germline. Trimming removed 2 bases from V and 5 bases from J, with 10 bases in between. This CDR3 reads CASSVGGTETQYF. The CDR3 nucleotides read TGTGCCAGCAGCGTTGGTGGTACTGAGACCCAGTACTTC.

The J gene is TRBJ2-2, the V gene TRBV28, with 12 bases identical to TRBD2. Germline V lookup: CDR1 MDHEN, CDR2 SYDVKM. CDR3 length: 16 amino acids. The ends lost 3 bases at V and 5 bases at J; junction bases unmatched: 4. The CDR3 DNA sequence: TGTGCCAGCAGTTTGACTAGCGGGAGTCGGACCGGGGAGCTGTTTTTT. This translates into CASSLTSGSRTGELFF.

The V and J genes are TRBV30 and TRBJ1-1; no firm D call. Trimming shortened V by 4 bases and J by 1 base, and 4 bases separated the two germline ends. Germline V lookup: CDR1 GTSNPN, CDR2 SVGIG (reference sequence). CDR3 length: 11 residues. The CDR3 reads CAWTRNTEAFF. For the CDR3, the DNA is TGTGCCTGGACTAGGAACACTGAAGCTTTCTTT.

This clone was observed a handful of times. The chain has TRBV6-1 and TRBJ2-1; TRBD2 agrees at 8 bases. The germline V gene encodes CDR1 MNHNS and CDR2 SASEGT. There are 13 residues in the CDR3. V lost 1 base and J lost 16; bases outside the gene matches: 9. The CDR3 here is CASSEVASGRNFF. The CDR3 bases are TGTGCCAGCAGTGAAGTGGCCAGCGGGAGAAACTTCTTC.

This chain connects TRBV9 to TRBJ2-3; 7 nucleotides line up with TRBD1. Unmatched junction bases numbered 10, after V lost 3 bases and J lost 3 bases. From germline, CDR1 is SGDLS and CDR2 YYNGEE. The CDR3 extends over 16 amino acids. This CDR3 is CASSAEVGGWTDTQYF. The CDR3 nucleotides read TGTGCCAGCAGCGCCGAGGTAGGGGGCTGGACAGATACGCAGTATTTT.

The chain carries TRBV6-1 and TRBJ2-3, with 7 bases matching TRBD1. The ends lost 7 bases at V and 1 base at J; junction bases unmatched: 5. CDR3 length equals 14 residues. The germline V gene encodes CDR1 MNHNS and CDR2 SASEGT. This CDR3 reads CASTRGLGTDTQYF. In nucleotides, the CDR3 is TGTGCCAGCACGAGGGGGCTGGGCACAGATACGCAGTATTTT.

This clone was observed once. The rearrangement joins TRBV10-3 to TRBJ1-2, with no clear D. This CDR3 has 13 amino acids. Trimming cost V 7 bases and J 1 base, with 10 bases left between them. Germline V lookup: CDR1 ENHRY, CDR2 SYGVKD. CDR3 nucleotides: TGTGCCATCAAGTCAGCGAATAACTATGGCTACACCTTC. It specifies CAIKSANNYGYTF.

V gene TRBV27 combines with J gene TRBJ2-1, with 7 bases matching TRBD2. The germline gives CDR1 MNHEY, CDR2 SMNVEV (reference sequence). The CDR3 contains 13 residues. V was pared by 5 bases and J by 4 bases, with 2 bases of the junction left unmatched. The CDR3, as DNA: TGTGCCAGCAGTAGGCGGGAGTACAATGAGCAGTTCTTC. Its translation: CASSRREYNEQFF.

The CDR3 DNA follows: TGCAGCGTGCAGACTGTTAATGAAAAACTGTTTTTT. Its protein product is CSVQTVNEKLFF. This chain links TRBV29-1 with TRBJ1-4; D remains unclear. CDR3 length: 12 residues. CDR1 is SQVTM and CDR2 is ANQGSEA in the germline V gene. Between the trimmed V and J ends, which lost 6 bases and 4 bases, there was a span of 9 bases.

The genes are TRBV5-1 and TRBJ1-2, with D tentatively TRBD1 (5 bases). The V gene lost 4 bases and the J gene lost 3 bases, with 10 bases spanning the gap. The germline V gene has CDR1 SGHRS and CDR2 YFSETQ. The CDR3 covers 13 residues. The CDR3 DNA reads TGCGCCAGCAGCGTCGACAGAGACTATGGCTACACCTTC. Translating it yields CASSVDRDYGYTF.

The J gene is TRBJ2-5, the V gene TRBV4-3, with 9 bases identical to TRBD2. Germline V gene sequence: CDR1 LGHNA, CDR2 YSLEER. The J segment lost 4 bases and the V segment lost 5 bases, leaving 11 bases of the junction unmatched. The CDR3 covers 16 residues. The chain's CDR3 is CASSSYFAGGSETQYF. CDR3 coding DNA: TGCGCCAGCAGCAGTTACTTTGCGGGGGGGTCAGAGACCCAGTACTTC.

This clone came up a few times. The rearrangement uses TRBV5-1 and TRBJ2-7; D is undetermined. V lost 3 bases to trimming and J lost 3 bases, with 16 bases between them. Germline V gene data show CDR1 as SGHRS and CDR2 as YFSETQ. The CDR3 extends over 15 amino acids. The CDR3 DNA reads as TGCGCCAGCAGCTCCGGTGCGGCCGTAGTCTACGAGCAGTACTTC. Residues: CASSSGAAVVYEQYF.

The rearrangement uses TRBV19 and TRBJ2-7, with D possibly matching TRBD2 (6 bases). This CDR3 region has 14 residues. V dropped 4 bases and J dropped 5 bases, with 15 bases sitting between them. In germline, CDR1 is LNHDA, CDR2 SQIVND (reference sequence). CDR3: CASSNTGTANEQYF. The CDR3 DNA sequence: TGTGCCAGTAGTAATACCGGGACTGCCAACGAGCAGTACTTC.